These 25 T cell receptor beta chains share one sample of origin, sequenced in a study of Graves' ophthalmopathy and Graves' hyperthyroidism. Amplification targeted the TCR beta CDR3 regions, with RNA transcripts as the source material. The workflow started with a first-round RT-PCR run with HTBI primers and then moved on to a second-round multiplex PCR. TCRdb recomputed calls from the multiplex PCR reads with MiXCR, one row per CDR3 protein. Of some 350,000 distinct CDR3 sequences in the sample, about 15% were seen once. Sequencing was done on a sample of peripheral blood. The receptors derive from an adult woman with stable Graves' hyperthyroidism.

Remarks on this clonotype: A read error may be the cause here, since a much bigger clone is one base away. Because the CDR3 is missing its conserved closing phenylalanine or tryptophan, this is likely a read error. The chain combines TRBV29-1 with TRBJ1-1, with 8 positions matching TRBD1. Germline trimming cut 7 bases from V and 0 bases from J; bases unmatched to any gene: 4. Looked up from germline, CDR1 is SQVTM and CDR2 is ANQGSEA. CDR3 length: 13 amino acids. Here the CDR3 reads CSGKTGVNTEAFV. In DNA form, the CDR3 reads TGCAGCGGAAAGACAGGGGTGAACACTGAAGCTTTCGTT.

This clonotype was observed at least ten times. The V and J genes are TRBV6-1 and TRBJ1-1; 8 bases map to TRBD1. V was clipped by 5 bases and J by 0 bases; unmatched bases: 5. Germline assignment: CDR1 MNHNS and CDR2 SASEGT. The CDR3 runs to 15 residues. The CDR3 sequence is CASSKTGALNTEAFF. CDR3 DNA: TGTGCCAGCAGTAAGACAGGGGCACTGAACACTGAAGCTTTCTTT.

This clonotype was seen at least ten times. The rearrangement joins TRBV2 to TRBJ2-7; D gene unclear. This CDR3 contains 14 residues. Trimming pared 6 bases from V and 6 bases from J, leaving 18 bases between. Germline-derived CDR1 and CDR2 are SNHLY and FYNNEI. CDR3 bases: TGTGCCAGCAGAGGGCTTTATGCTAATCCCGAGCAGTACTTC. It yields the protein CASRGLYANPEQYF.

This clonotype has a count of ten or more. The chain recombines TRBV20-1 with TRBJ2-5; a weak D match, TRBD1 (5 bases). The CDR3 runs to 14 residues. V lost 3 bases and J lost 1, with 12 bases in between. Germline CDR1 reads DFQATT; CDR2 reads SNEGSKA (reference sequence). The CDR3 region has the DNA TGCAGTGCTAGTACCCAGACAGTCCAAGAGACCCAGTACTTC. The encoded protein is CSASTQTVQETQYF.

This clonotype was recorded many times. The V call is TRBV29-1, the J call TRBJ1-2, with a weak D call TRBD1 (5 bases). The V gene lost 5 bases and the J gene lost 6 bases, with 25 bases spanning the gap. The CDR3 extends over 16 amino acids. The V gene's germline CDR1 is SQVTM and CDR2 ANQGSEA. As DNA, the CDR3 is TGCAGCGTTCTAACACGTACCGGGACCCGGGGGGATGGCTACACCTTC. Its translation: CSVLTRTGTRGDGYTF.

This clonotype was detected many times. A read error may account for a junction end that differs from germline. This chain uses TRBV19 with TRBJ2-5, with D maybe TRBD1 (7 bases). CDR1 is LNHDA and CDR2 is SQIVND in the germline V gene (reference sequence). The CDR3 sequence is 14 residues long. This CDR3 reads CASGRRGRLETRYF. The CDR3 region has the DNA TGTGCCAGTGGAAGGAGGGGGCGGCTGGAGACCCGGTACTTC.

This clonotype appeared many times. The chain has TRBV10-3 and TRBJ1-6; tentative D call: TRBD1 (6 bases). CDR1 is ENHRY, CDR2 SYGVKD, per germline. The CDR3 covers 14 residues. Trimming took 2 bases from V and 7 from J, leaving 9 bases between them. The CDR3 coding sequence is TGTGCCATCAGTGAGGGACAGAACAATTCACCCCTCCACTTT. Residues: CAISEGQNNSPLHF.

This clonotype was observed a few times. J is TRBJ1-2 and V is TRBV29-1; D is uncertain. The CDR3 contains 14 residues. Per germline, CDR1 SQVTM and CDR2 ANQGSEA. The V gene lost 6 bases and the J gene lost 2 bases, with 16 bases spanning the gap. CDR3 sequence (DNA): TGCAGCGTGGGCGACCCGACCGCAAACTATGGCTACACCTTC. Its protein product is CSVGDPTANYGYTF. Full variable domain (rest looked up from reference TRBV29-1 and TRBJ1-2): SAVISQKPSRDICQRGTSLTIQCQVDSQVTMMFWYRQQPGQSLTLIATANQGSEATYESGFVIDKFPISRPNLTFSTLTVSNMSPEDSSIYLCSVGDPTANYGYTFGSGTRLTVV.

This clonotype was seen ten or more times. For the CDR3, the DNA is TGTGCCAGCAGCCAAGAGACAGGGCATGGCTACACCTTC. Translated, it gives CASSQETGHGYTF. The chain combines TRBV4-2 with TRBJ1-2; 7 nucleotides align to TRBD1. Per germline, CDR1 LGHNA and CDR2 YNFKEQ. There are 13 residues in the CDR3. Trimming took 0 bases from V and 6 from J; bases not matched to a gene: 1.

This clonotype was seen ten or more times. The DNA of the CDR3 is TGCAGTGCTAGAGATTGGGCCAGGAACTATGGCTACACCTTC. Protein sequence: CSARDWARNYGYTF. The rearrangement joins TRBV20-1 to TRBJ1-2; D is uncertain. The CDR3 runs 14 residues. With 0 bases removed from V and 2 bases from J, the gap between germline ends came to 10 bases. CDR1 and CDR2 (germline): DFQATT, SNEGSKA (reference sequence).

V and J are TRBV3-1 and TRBJ1-1; no firm D call. CDR3 size: 13 residues. CDR1 and CDR2 from the germline V gene are LGHDT and YNNKEL (reference sequence). Deletions cut 1 base from V and 6 bases from J, with 9 bases between. The CDR3 protein is CASSQGKSAEAFF. Written as DNA, the CDR3 is TGTGCCAGCAGCCAAGGTAAATCCGCTGAAGCTTTCTTT. The full variable domain, completed using reference TRBV3-1 and TRBJ1-1, is DTAVSQTPKYLVTQMGNDKSIKCEQNLGHDTMYWYKQDSKKFLKIMFSYNNKELIINETVPNRFSPKSPDKAHLNLHINSLELGDSAVYFCASSQGKSAEAFFGQGTRLTVV.

This chain joins TRBV6-1 and TRBJ2-5; TRBD1 agrees at 11 bases. Germline assignment: CDR1 MNHNS and CDR2 SASEGT. This CDR3 spans 16 amino acids. V dropped 4 bases and J dropped 5; count of bases not matched to a gene: 9. CDR3 region: CASSANPGQGVETQYF. In DNA, the CDR3 is TGTGCCAGCAGTGCGAACCCGGGACAGGGGGTCGAGACCCAGTACTTC.

This clonotype has at least ten counts. The rearrangement joins TRBV27 to TRBJ1-2; D perhaps matches TRBD1 (5 bases). Germline V gene data show CDR1 as MNHEY and CDR2 as SMNVEV (reference sequence). V dropped 5 bases and J dropped 0 bases, with 13 bases sitting between them. The CDR3 totals 15 residues. CDR3 amino acids: CASSKRGGANYGYTF. CDR3 DNA sequence: TGTGCCAGCAGTAAGCGCGGGGGAGCTAACTATGGCTACACCTTC.

This clonotype was detected ten times or more. The chain combines TRBV12-3 or TRBV12-4 with TRBJ1-6, with D uncertain. Trimming took 7 bases from V and 6 from J, leaving 10 bases between them. The CDR3 is 13 residues long. CDR3 bases: TGTGCCAGCAATCGTCAGAGTAATTCACCCCTCCACTTT. This sequence encodes CASNRQSNSPLHF.

This clonotype occurred a few times. The chain has TRBV7-4 and TRBJ2-3; the match to TRBD2 covers 11 bases. CDR1 is SGHVT, CDR2 SQSDAQ, per germline. The length of the CDR3 is 19 residues. V lost 3 bases, J lost 3 bases, and 14 bases stayed unmatched. CDR3 bases: TGTGCCAGCAGCTTCTCCCAACGGACTAGCGGGCCTTCAACAGATACGCAGTATTTT. Translation gives CASSFSQRTSGPSTDTQYF.

This clonotype was found many times. CDR3 sequence (DNA): TGTGCCCACCGGTCGGACAGGGGTGACACTGAAGCTTTCTTT. Protein: CAHRSDRGDTEAFF. The genes are TRBV6-1 and TRBJ1-1; 9 nucleotides agree with TRBD1. This CDR3 spans 14 amino acids. Germline values: CDR1 MNHNS, CDR2 SASEGT. With V trimmed by 11 bases and J by 3 bases, 10 bases remained unmatched.

This clonotype was observed many times. The chain couples TRBV20-1 to TRBJ1-2; D gene ambiguous. The germline gives CDR1 DFQATT, CDR2 SNEGSKA (reference sequence). Trimming shortened V by 0 bases and J by 6 bases, and 14 bases separated the two germline ends. This CDR3 is 14 amino acids long. The CDR3 region has the DNA TGCAGTGCTAGAGATAAGGAGGGAGTCCATGGCTACACCTTC. Protein: CSARDKEGVHGYTF.

The table lists this clonotype with a count of one. The chain couples TRBV7-8 to TRBJ2-7; possible D gene TRBD2, 6 bases. CDR1 is SGHVS, CDR2 FQNEAQ, per germline. Trimming removed 6 bases from V and 1 base from J, with 13 bases in between. The CDR3 has 14 amino acids. CDR3 nucleotides: TGTGCCAGCAGTTCCAAGCGGGTATCCTACGAGCAGTACTTC. Encoded protein: CASSSKRVSYEQYF.

This clonotype has ten or more counts. This chain uses TRBV7-2 with TRBJ1-1, with D perhaps TRBD1 (6 bases). The CDR3 contains 16 residues. Germline loops: CDR1 SGHTA, CDR2 FQGNSA. The ends were cut back, 0 bases at V and 0 bases at J, with 11 bases in the middle. CDR3 residues: CASSLAGRTVNTEAFF. The CDR3 region has the DNA TGTGCCAGCAGCTTAGCTGGGCGGACAGTGAACACTGAAGCTTTCTTT. The entire variable domain, with the rest obtained from reference TRBV7-2 and TRBJ1-1, is as follows: GAGVSQSPSNKVTEKGKDVELRCDPISGHTALYWYRQSLGQGLEFLIYFQGNSAPDKSGLPSDRFSAERTGGSVSTLTIQRTQQEDSAVYLCASSLAGRTVNTEAFFGQGTRLTVV.

This clonotype was recorded many times. V is TRBV12-3 or TRBV12-4 and J is TRBJ1-2; D remains ambiguous. The germline V and J ends were trimmed by 1 base and 4 bases, with 7 bases remaining between them. The CDR3 covers 13 residues. CDR3 protein: CASSLEGLYGYTF. The DNA for the CDR3 is TGTGCCAGCAGTTTAGAGGGCCTCTATGGCTACACCTTC.

This clonotype was recorded at least ten times. The rearrangement links TRBV10-3 to TRBJ1-6; 9 bases map to TRBD1. The CDR3 loop spans 15 amino acids. In germline, CDR1 is ENHRY, CDR2 SYGVKD. J gave up 0 bases and V 6 bases, and 0 bases lay outside the gene matches. CDR3 residues: CAIRTGGSYNSPLHF. The CDR3 nucleotides read TGTGCCATCAGGACAGGGGGCTCCTATAATTCACCCCTCCACTTT.

The sample holds many counts of this clonotype. The gene calls are TRBV14 and TRBJ2-7; tentatively, D is TRBD2 (6 bases). This CDR3 comprises 13 residues. Germline CDR1 is SGHDN and CDR2 is FVKESK. The V gene lost 5 bases and the J gene lost 2 bases, with 10 bases spanning the gap. CDR3 nucleotides: TGTGCCAGCAGCGGGCGGGATGCCTACGAGCAGTACTTC. Protein sequence: CASSGRDAYEQYF.

V is TRBV5-1 and J is TRBJ2-7; 7 bases map to TRBD2. After removal of 0 bases from V and 0 bases from J, the junction contained 6 bases not matched to a gene. This CDR3 contains 16 residues. From germline, CDR1 is SGHRS and CDR2 YFSETQ. The CDR3 bases are TGCGCCAGCAGCTTGGTATCGGCTAGCGGCTCCTACGAGCAGTACTTC. Its protein is CASSLVSASGSYEQYF. The full variable domain, with the rest looked up from reference TRBV5-1 and TRBJ2-7, is KAGVTQTPRYLIKTRGQQVTLSCSPISGHRSVSWYQQTPGQGLQFLFEYFSETQRNKGNFPGRFSGRQFSNSRSEMNVSTLELGDSALYLCASSLVSASGSYEQYFGPGTRLTVT.

The chain links TRBV20-1 to TRBJ2-7; D is unresolved. Germline CDR1 and CDR2: DFQATT and SNEGSKA (reference sequence). V was pared by 8 bases and J by 4 bases, with 9 bases between. The CDR3 contains 10 residues. This CDR3 reads CSPTEYEQYF. CDR3 in DNA: TGCAGTCCGACCGAGTACGAGCAGTACTTC.

At least ten counts were recorded for this clonotype. The chain joins TRBV12-3 or TRBV12-4 to TRBJ1-5; D call uncertain. Trimming removed 6 bases from V and 7 bases from J, with 19 bases in between. This CDR3 is 15 amino acids long. CDR3 in DNA: TGTGCCAGCAGAACCCCGAATAGGGTCCTACAGCCCCAGCATTTT. This gives the protein CASRTPNRVLQPQHF.